Listed below are T cell receptor beta chains from one sample, sequenced in a study of T-cell reconstitution after alpha-beta-depleted transplantation in children. Each CDR3 protein is one row after TCRdb ran MiXCR on the PCR reads. The sample holds some 490,000 distinct CDR3 sequences, around an eighth seen once. The sequenced sample was PBMCs from the stem cell graft donor, obtained from the stem cell graft. Receptors were obtained from a human donor who donated a stem cell graft to a child with combined immunodeficiency. CDR3s leave out the opening cysteine and the closing phenylalanine or tryptophan. Each record gives: V gene, J gene, CDR3 protein.

>TRBV12-3/TRBV12-4|TRBJ1-6
ASSPRGSSYNSPLH
>TRBV6-5|TRBJ2-1
ASSYSSGYNEQF
>TRBV9|TRBJ2-7
ASSYGLAAYEQY
>TRBV11-2|TRBJ2-3
ASSLDEREGDTQY
>TRBV20-1|TRBJ1-1
SARVGGPGDTEAF
>TRBV29-1|TRBJ2-7
SVASGTSGYYEQY
>TRBV29-1|TRBJ1-1
SVESGGRGAF
>TRBV11-1|TRBJ2-1
ASSPGGGLAALPAYNEQF
>TRBV2|TRBJ2-7
ASSVGTALFEQY
>TRBV20-1|TRBJ2-2
SARGGVNTGELF
>TRBV15|TRBJ2-7
ATSTRGERQY
>TRBV7-9|TRBJ1-4
ASRPDRAAEKLF
>TRBV15|TRBJ2-7
ATSGTGETYEQY
>TRBV6-5|TRBJ1-2
ASSYDRGISNYGYT
>TRBV9|TRBJ2-7
ASSAGGQDEQY
>TRBV7-2|TRBJ2-1
ASSQTSAVYNEQF
>TRBV5-5|TRBJ1-2
ASSLVGSFYGYT
>TRBV7-8|TRBJ2-3
ASSVSGGAWNTQY
>TRBV27|TRBJ2-7
ASSFGLAGVNYEQY
>TRBV27|TRBJ1-3
ASSLGGPGNTIY
>TRBV11-2|TRBJ2-5
ASSLGISRGETQY
>TRBV7-9|TRBJ1-1
ASSFTQGAGTEAF
>TRBV6-2/TRBV6-3|TRBJ2-7
ASSPASAAAYEQY
>TRBV20-1|TRBJ2-3
CADPLLAGGPTDTQY